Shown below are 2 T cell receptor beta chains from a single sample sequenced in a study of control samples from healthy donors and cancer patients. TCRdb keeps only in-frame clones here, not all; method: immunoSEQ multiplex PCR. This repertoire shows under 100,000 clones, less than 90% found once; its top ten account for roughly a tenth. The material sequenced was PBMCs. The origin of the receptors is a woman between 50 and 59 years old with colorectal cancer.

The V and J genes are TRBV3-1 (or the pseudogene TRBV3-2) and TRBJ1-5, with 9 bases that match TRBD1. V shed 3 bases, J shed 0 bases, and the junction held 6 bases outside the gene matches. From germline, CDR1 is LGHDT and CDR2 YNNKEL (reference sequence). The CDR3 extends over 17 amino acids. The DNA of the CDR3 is TGTGCCAGCAGCCAGAAGTCGGACAGGGGTAGCAATCAGCCCCAGCATTTT. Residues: CASSQKSDRGSNQPQHF.

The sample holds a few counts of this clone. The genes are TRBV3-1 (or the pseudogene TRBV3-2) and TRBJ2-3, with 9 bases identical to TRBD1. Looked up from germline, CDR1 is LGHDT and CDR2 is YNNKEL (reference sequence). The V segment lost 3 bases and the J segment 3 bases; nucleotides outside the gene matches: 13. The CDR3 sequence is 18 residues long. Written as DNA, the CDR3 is TGTGCCAGCAGCCATACTCCTACCGGGACAGGGTGGACAGATACGCAGTATTTT. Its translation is CASSHTPTGTGWTDTQYF.